Shown below are 8 T cell receptor beta chains from a single sample sequenced in a study of T-cell reconstitution after alpha-beta-depleted transplantation in children. TCRbeta library construction was performed incorporating unique molecular identifiers. TCRdb ran MiXCR on the PCR reads and lists one entry per CDR3 protein. The sample holds hundreds of thousands of distinct CDR3 sequences; over 10% are singletons and the top ten take 2.2%. The specimen was PBMCs, mostly from graft donor cells, collected 360 days after TCRalphabeta/CD19-depleted stem cell transplant. Receptors originate from a male patient younger than 18 who had a stem cell transplant for acute myeloid leukemia, so the T cells may come from the graft donor.

The chain joins TRBV3-1 to TRBJ1-1; D possibly corresponds to TRBD1 (5 bases). With 1 base removed from V and 0 bases from J, the gap between germline ends came to 9 bases. CDR3 length: 15 residues. In germline, CDR1 is LGHDT, CDR2 YNNKEL (reference sequence). The CDR3 loop reads CASSQGQKLNTEAFF. CDR3 DNA: TGTGCCAGCAGCCAAGGACAGAAATTGAACACTGAAGCTTTCTTT. Together with reference TRBV3-1 and TRBJ1-1, the CDR3 gives the full variable domain: DTAVSQTPKYLVTQMGNDKSIKCEQNLGHDTMYWYKQDSKKFLKIMFSYNNKELIINETVPNRFSPKSPDKAHLNLHINSLELGDSAVYFCASSQGQKLNTEAFFGQGTRLTVV.

This clonotype was counted between two and nine times. At one boundary the junction diverges from the germline segment, which might be a read error. The chain recombines TRBV7-8 with TRBJ1-4; 8 nucleotides agree with TRBD1. Germline V gene sequence: CDR1 SGHVS, CDR2 FQNEAQ. The CDR3 contains 17 residues. The CDR3 spells CANSLGRTGFPAEKLFF. CDR3 DNA: TGTGCCAACAGCTTAGGGCGGACAGGGTTTCCTGCTGAAAAACTGTTTTTT.

This clonotype was seen a few times. The rearrangement links TRBV2 to TRBJ2-1; 7 bases fit TRBD2. CDR1 is SNHLY and CDR2 is FYNNEI in the germline V gene. V lost 8 bases, J lost 5 bases, and 6 bases stayed unmatched. CDR3 length equals 13 residues. In DNA form, the CDR3 reads TGTGCCAGCTCGGGGAGGGAGGACAATGAGCAGTTCTTC. It codes for CASSGREDNEQFF.

The rearrangement links TRBV9 to TRBJ2-7; 8 bases are a match to TRBD2. Germline trimming cut 0 bases from V and 0 bases from J; bases unmatched to any gene: 2. CDR3 length: 15 residues. Per the germline V gene, CDR1 is SGDLS and CDR2 is YYNGEE. The CDR3 nucleotides read TGTGCCAGCAGCGTAGAGAGCGGGAGCTCCTACGAGCAGTACTTC. Translated, it gives CASSVESGSSYEQYF.

The table lists this clonotype with many counts. The rearrangement links TRBV29-1 to TRBJ2-1, with 7 positions matching TRBD1. V was pared by 8 bases and J by 6 bases, with 7 bases of the junction left unmatched. Germline-derived CDR1 and CDR2 are SQVTM and ANQGSEA. CDR3 length: 12 amino acids. In DNA form, the CDR3 reads TGCAGCACCAACAGGGGAAGCAATGAGCAGTTCTTC. Protein: CSTNRGSNEQFF.

In its sample, this clonotype was seen many times. V is TRBV20-1 and J is TRBJ2-1; 10 positions agree with TRBD2. Germline trimming cut 1 base from V and 6 bases from J; bases unmatched to any gene: 9. The CDR3 is 16 residues long. Germline-derived CDR1 and CDR2 are DFQATT and SNEGSKA (reference sequence). Written as DNA, the CDR3 is TGCAGTGCTAGAGCCCCAGGGACTAGCGCGTTCAATGAGCAGTTCTTC. It codes for CSARAPGTSAFNEQFF.

The table lists this clonotype with many counts. The chain uses TRBV3-1 and TRBJ2-1, with 10 bases matching TRBD2. The germline gives CDR1 LGHDT, CDR2 YNNKEL (reference sequence). With 6 bases clipped from V and 0 bases from J, the junction kept 5 bases outside the gene matches. CDR3 length equals 16 residues. Here the CDR3 DNA reads TGTGCCAGCAGATGGACTAGCGGACACTCCTACAATGAGCAGTTCTTC. This sequence encodes CASRWTSGHSYNEQFF.

This chain links TRBV20-1 with TRBJ2-5; D unresolved. Germline-derived CDR1 and CDR2 are DFQATT and SNEGSKA (reference sequence). V gave up 6 bases and J gave up 3 bases, with 8 bases separating them. The CDR3 is 11 residues long. The CDR3 DNA follows: TGCAGTGCCGATCCTGAAGAGACCCAGTACTTC. It yields the protein CSADPEETQYF.